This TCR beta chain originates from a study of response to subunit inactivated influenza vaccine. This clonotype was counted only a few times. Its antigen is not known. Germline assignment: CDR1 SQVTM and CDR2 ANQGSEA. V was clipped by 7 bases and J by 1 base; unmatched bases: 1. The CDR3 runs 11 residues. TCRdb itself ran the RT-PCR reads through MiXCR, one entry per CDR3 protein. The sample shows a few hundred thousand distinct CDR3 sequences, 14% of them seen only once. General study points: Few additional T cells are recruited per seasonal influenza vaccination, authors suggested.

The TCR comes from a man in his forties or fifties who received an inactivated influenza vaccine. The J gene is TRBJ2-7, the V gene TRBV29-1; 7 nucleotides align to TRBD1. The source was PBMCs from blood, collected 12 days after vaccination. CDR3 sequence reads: CSATGSYEQYF. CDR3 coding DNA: TGCAGCGCGACAGGGTCCTACGAGCAGTACTTC.